Sequencing of this T cell receptor beta chain was carried out in a study of T-cell reconstitution after alpha-beta-depleted transplantation in children. Notes on this clonotype: Its target is unknown.

The germline V gene has CDR1 SGHTA and CDR2 FQGTGA. The CDR3 has 16 residues. The V segment lost 5 bases and the J segment 10 bases; nucleotides outside the gene matches: 8. The TCRbeta library incorporated unique molecular identifiers. One entry per CDR3 protein, called by TCRdb with MiXCR from the PCR reads. The sample carries 400,000 to 450,000 distinct CDR3 sequences, approximately 41% recorded once. General study findings and limits: Expanded graft clones numbering several hundred reportedly gave rise to alpha-beta T cells about two months after transplant.

The TCR was taken from a girl aged 2-15 years with aplastic anemia, due to receive a stem cell transplant. The sequenced sample was PBMCs, obtained before TCRalphabeta/CD19-depleted stem cell transplant. The V gene is TRBV7-3, the J gene TRBJ2-1; 16 positions match TRBD2. The CDR3 bases are TGTGCCAGCAGCCGCGGGACTAGCGGGAGGGCCGGGGAGCAGTTCTTC. Protein sequence: CASSRGTSGRAGEQFF.